This T cell receptor beta chain was captured in a study of somatic mutations in cytotoxic T cells in rheumatoid arthritis. Notes on the study in general: Patients with a largest CD8+ clone exceeding 20% of CD8+ cells numbered about an eighth of the roughly 60.

Per germline, CDR1 SQVTM and CDR2 ANQGSEA. The CDR3 sequence is 15 residues long. Trimming at V came to 0 bases and at J to 6 bases, leaving 5 bases not matched to a gene. Points on this clone: The antigen remains undetermined.

The healthy control blood donors were roughly 59% female, with median age approximately 56 years (range roughly 21-75). Each population, CD4+ and CD8+ cells, was isolated by positive magnetic bead selection and checked for purity by flow cytometry. The protocol was immunoSEQ multiplex PCR, while the TCRdb copy is restricted to in-frame clones and leaves out a portion. Among 9,500 to 15,000 clones, about four fifths were seen once, and the ten largest hold 13% to 15%. The sequence came from an older woman in good health. The specimen was CD8+ T cells sorted from blood. This sequence joins TRBV29-1 and TRBJ2-1; TRBD1 aligns across 10 bases. The CDR3 DNA is TGCAGCGTTGAAGAGGGGACAGGGGAATTCAATGAGCAGTTCTTC. This translates into CSVEEGTGEFNEQFF.